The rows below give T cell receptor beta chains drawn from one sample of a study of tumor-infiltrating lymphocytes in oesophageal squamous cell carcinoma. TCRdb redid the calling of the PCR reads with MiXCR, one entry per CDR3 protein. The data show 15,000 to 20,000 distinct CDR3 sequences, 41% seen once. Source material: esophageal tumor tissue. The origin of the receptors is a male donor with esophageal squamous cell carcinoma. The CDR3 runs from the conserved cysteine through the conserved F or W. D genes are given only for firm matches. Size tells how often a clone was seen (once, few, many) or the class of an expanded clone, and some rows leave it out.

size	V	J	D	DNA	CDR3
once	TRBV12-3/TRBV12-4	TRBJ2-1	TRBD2	TGTGCCAGCACCCGATGGCGGGAGGGGGTCAATGAGCAGTTCTTC	CASTRWREGVNEQFF
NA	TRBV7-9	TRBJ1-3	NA	TGTGCCAGCAGCAAATACTCTGGAAACACCATATATTTT	CASSKYSGNTIYF
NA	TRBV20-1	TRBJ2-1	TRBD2	TGCAGTGCTCCAACTAGACTAGCGGGGGGTAGCTCCTACAATGAGCAGTTCTTC	CSAPTRLAGGSSYNEQFF
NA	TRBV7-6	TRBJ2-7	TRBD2	TGTGCCAGCAGCTTAACAGGACTAGCGGGAGGGATCTACGAGCAGTACTTC	CASSLTGLAGGIYEQYF
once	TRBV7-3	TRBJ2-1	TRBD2	TGTGCCAGCAGCTTAGGGCTAGCGGCCGGAGTTGGGATCTACAATGAGCAGTTCTTC	CASSLGLAAGVGIYNEQFF
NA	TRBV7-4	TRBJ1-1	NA	TGTGCCAGCAGACTCGCGGGGCTGAACACTGAAGCTTTCTTT	CASRLAGLNTEAFF
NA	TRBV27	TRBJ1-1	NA	TGTGCCAGCCGACTGCGCTCAGAGAACACTGAAGCTTTCTTT	CASRLRSENTEAFF
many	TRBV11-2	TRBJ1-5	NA	TGTGCCAGCAGCCGTGCCCCTTTGGGCAATCAGCCCCAGCATTTT	CASSRAPLGNQPQHF
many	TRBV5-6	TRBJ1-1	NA	TGTGCCAGCAGCCTGGGACTTCTAGGCACTGAAGCTTTCTTT	CASSLGLLGTEAFF
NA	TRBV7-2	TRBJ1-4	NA	TGTGCCAGCAGCTTAGTATCCGTTGGGACTAATGAAAAACTGTTTTTT	CASSLVSVGTNEKLFF
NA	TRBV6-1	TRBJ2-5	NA	TGTGCCAGCAGTGAAGCGTTCGGGACAACCCAAGAGACCCAGTACTTC	CASSEAFGTTQETQYF
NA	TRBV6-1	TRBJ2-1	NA	TGTGCCAGCAGTCAACACAACGGGATTTACAATGAGCAGTTCTTC	CASSQHNGIYNEQFF
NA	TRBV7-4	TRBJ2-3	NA	TGTGCCAGCGCGCCGAGCGGCACAGATACGCAGTATTTT	CASAPSGTDTQYF
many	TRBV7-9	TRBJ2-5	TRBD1	TGTGCCAGCAGCTTAGACCGGGACAGGGGTGAGTACTTC	CASSLDRDRGEYF
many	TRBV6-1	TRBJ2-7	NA	TGTGCCAGCAGTGAAATAGGGCGTGAGCAGTACTTC	CASSEIGREQYF
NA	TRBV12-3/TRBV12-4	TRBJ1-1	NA	TGTGCCAGCAGTTCCTACATGAACACTGAAGCTTTCTTT	CASSSYMNTEAFF
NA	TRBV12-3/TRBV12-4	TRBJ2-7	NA	TGTGCCAGCAGTTTAGGAGGGACCGACAATGAGCAGTACTTC	CASSLGGTDNEQYF
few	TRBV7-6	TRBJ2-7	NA	TGTGCCAGCAGCTCCCGGGATCACCTAGCCAACGAGCAGTACTTC	CASSSRDHLANEQYF
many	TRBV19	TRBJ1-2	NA	TGTGCCAGTAGCCGGGGAATCACTAACTATGGCTACACCTTC	CASSRGITNYGYTF
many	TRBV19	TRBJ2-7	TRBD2	TGTGCCAGTAGCCGAGGGACTAGCGGGGCCTACGAGCAGTACTTC	CASSRGTSGAYEQYF